This TCR beta chain was captured by sequencing in a study of Ad26.COV2.S vaccination and SARS-CoV-2 variants (dated by TCRdb to about 2021). Notes on the research overall: Vaccine-arm donors came from COV1001, a multicentre, randomized, double-blind, placebo-controlled phase I-IIa trial of Ad26.COV2.S in healthy adults. Throughout the experiments and outcome assessment, investigators stayed blinded to trial group allocation. Participants in the trial were split at random into five groups of five each, receiving low-dose or high-dose Ad26.COV2.S once or twice, or else placebo on both occasions. The TCR-sequenced set comprised around 30 samples: about 19 Ad26.COV2.S vaccine recipients, 5 placebo recipients and 8 SARS-CoV-2 convalescent individuals. Sequencing of the TCRbeta repertoire served to evaluate the specificity and breadth of SARS-CoV-2-reactive T cell receptors following Ad26.COV2.S vaccination. Ad26.COV2.S was administered intramuscularly at 5 x 10^10 or 1 x 10^11 viral particles, either as a single shot or as two shots given 56 days apart. Summary of the overall study and its limitations: Higher spike-specific TCR breadth was observed in Ad26.COV2.S recipients than in placebo recipients (P = 0.0014). After vaccination, substantial breadth of spike-specific CD8+ and CD4+ T cell responses was reported. Vaccine and placebo recipients had similar non-spike TCR breadth, a finding consistent with the vaccine containing only spike. The study was not powered for comparison of responses between vaccine doses or regimens. The authors noted that the TCR breadth and depth analyses may have underestimated total T cell responses.

Points on this clone: Its antigen is still unknown. Base qualities were left out, and no much larger clone turns up one base away.

The CDR3 contains 11 residues, cysteine and phenylalanine counted. This entry keeps only the CDR3 DNA: 33 bases, framed from base 1. CDR1 and CDR2, looked up from the germline V gene, are ENHRY and SYGVKD. The junction shows trimming of 4 bases on V and 5 bases on J, plus 6 bases between the germline ends. The treatment or condition label, read with the paper, signifies: about 20 received Ad26.COV2.S at low or high dose, single or two shots; about 5 received placebo; per-sample allocation not given. For vaccine and placebo recipients, repertoires were sequenced using samples collected on day 63 after the first injection. Between 29 July and 7 August 2020, Cohort 1b enrolled some 25 adults aged 18-55 years at one site in Boston, USA. Ad26.COV2.S consisted of a replication-incompetent adenovirus type 26 vector by which a prefusion-stabilized SARS-CoV-2 spike protein from the original Wuhan strain was expressed.

The immunoSEQ Assay was the method used to sequence TCRbeta CDR3 regions. After extraction, genomic DNA underwent amplification by bias-controlled multiplex PCR, followed by high-throughput sequencing. The authors' analysis ran thus. To quantify the absolute abundance of each unique TCRbeta CDR3 region, sequences were collapsed and filtered. Usable DNA was measured by amplifying reference genes present in all nucleated cells, and TCRbeta template counts were normalized to that usable DNA to estimate T cell fraction. Repertoire TCRs were annotated as SARS-CoV-2-specific when V gene, CDR3 amino acid sequence and J gene were exactly matched to a known reactive TCR set. The reference SARS-CoV-2 TCR set came from MIRA and was filtered for enrichment in COVID-19-positive ImmuneCODE repertoires, removing public or cross-reactive TCRs. Using the MIRA antigens, annotated TCRs were further analysed by specific ORF or by position within an ORF. Breadth was defined as annotated unique rearrangements over total unique productive rearrangements; depth was the summed frequency of those rearrangements. Two-sided Wilcoxon rank-sum tests were applied when comparing TCR breadth between groups. TCRdb retrieved this table from immuneACCESS and kept in-frame rearrangements only. Not all clones are present; in checked studies, unresolved V genes account for under half, and no reason is known for the remainder. The V and J calls and clone size were taken over from that table, and D and trimming were inferred from the DNA. Here the sample has around 350,000 clones; approximately 84% occur a single time. Of the sample, around 3% falls within the top ten clones.

The TCR comes from a person aged 18-65 years who received the Ad26.COV2.S COVID-19 vaccine or a placebo. The chain joins TRBV10-3 to TRBJ2-7; a tentative D call is TRBD1 (6 bases match). Sample: peripheral blood, taken in a trial of Ad26.COV2.S vaccine versus placebo. The nucleotides are TGTGCCATCAGTGCAGGGGACGAGCAGTACTTC. Its protein is CAISAGDEQYF.